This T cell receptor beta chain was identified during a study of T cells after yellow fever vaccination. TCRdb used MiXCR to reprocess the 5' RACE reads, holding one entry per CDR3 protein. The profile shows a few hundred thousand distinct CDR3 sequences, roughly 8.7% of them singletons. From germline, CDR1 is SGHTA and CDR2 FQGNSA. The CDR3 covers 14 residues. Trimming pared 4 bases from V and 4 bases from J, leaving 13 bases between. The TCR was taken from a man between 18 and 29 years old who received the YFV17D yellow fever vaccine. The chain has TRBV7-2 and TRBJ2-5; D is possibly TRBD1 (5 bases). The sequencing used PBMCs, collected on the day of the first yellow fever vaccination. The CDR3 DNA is TGTGCCAGCAGCTGGAACAGGAAAGGAGAGACCCAGTACTTC. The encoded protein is CASSWNRKGETQYF.